The sample holds one count of the clone carrying this T cell receptor (beta chain). Measured with immunoSEQ multiplex PCR; TCRdb has only the in-frame clones, and not every one. Here the sample spans some 250,000 clones, 86% being singletons. The record originates from a study of blood T cell repertoires in COVID-19. The germline V gene has CDR1 MNHEY and CDR2 SVGEGT. The CDR3 runs to 20 residues. V lost 0 bases to trimming and J lost 4 bases; unmatched junction nucleotides: 16. The chain uses TRBV6-2 or TRBV6-3 and TRBJ1-2; 11 nucleotides match TRBD1. This TCR was sampled from a man aged 25 to 40 with active or convalescent COVID-19. Material: peripheral blood. CDR3 region: CASSYSTEPGQGGFIYGYTF. The CDR3 DNA reads TGTGCCAGCAGTTACTCCACAGAACCGGGACAGGGGGGTTTTATCTATGGCTACACCTTC.